This record looks at one T cell receptor (beta chain) sequence and its context. CDR3 length: 17 residues. CDR1 is LGHNA and CDR2 is YSLEER in the germline V gene. V shed 3 bases, J shed 7 bases, and the junction held 16 bases outside the gene matches. These data originate in a study of blood T cell repertoires in COVID-19. Some clones are missing from TCRdb's copy, which holds only in-frame ones; the method was immunoSEQ multiplex PCR. This sample carries 110,000 or so clones, 85% of them seen once, and the ten largest clones take about 13%. The sequenced material came from peripheral blood. This rearrangement joins TRBV4-3 to TRBJ2-3; 7 nucleotides line up with TRBD1. This receptor was identified in a human donor in a cohort sampled during active COVID-19. The DNA of the CDR3 is TGCGCCAGCAGCCAGGAACGACAGGGCCTTGGGAGTTATACGCAGTATTTT. Its translation is CASSQERQGLGSYTQYF.